The entry below describes one T cell receptor beta chain. This sample was taken from a study of T cells after posttransplantation cyclophosphamide. This CDR3 contains 14 residues. Germline CDR1 MNHNS, CDR2 SASEGT. Trimming removed 2 bases from V and 0 bases from J, with 7 bases in between. Clones were sequenced by immunoSEQ multiplex PCR, and TCRdb holds only the in-frame ones, with some missing. This table holds tens of thousands of clones, 73% found once. Material: memory CD4+ T cells sorted from PBMCs. The clonotype originates from a woman aged 60-70 years in good health, CMV-negative, and a related stem cell transplant donor. The V and J genes are TRBV6-1 and TRBJ1-2; D gene ambiguous. The CDR3 here is CASSENVANYGYTF. The CDR3 DNA sequence: TGTGCCAGCAGTGAAAACGTAGCTAACTATGGCTACACCTTC.